Presented here are 21 T cell receptor beta chains from one specimen sequenced in a study of post-analysis software for immune sequencing data (dated by TCRdb to between 2014 and 2016). For these receptors, no antigen is known. Broader findings and caveats from the paper: Significantly higher frequencies in patients than in controls were found for about 5 TRBV segments, including TRBV5-6, TRBV5-1 and TRBV20-1.

The library was built by means of PCR. Sequencing used an Illumina HiSeq 2500. To reduce PCR and sequencing biases, unique molecular identifiers were incorporated into the TCR beta cDNA libraries. TCRdb redid the processing of the public reads, applying fastp at Q25 and MiXCR, and retained in-frame beta chains. Records with the same CDR3 protein are collapsed into one entry carrying the most frequent genes and DNA. Counted in this sample were about half a million distinct CDR3 sequences; nearly 45% of them appeared once. About an eighth of the sample is in the top ten clones. Sequenced sample: blood. The receptor set was obtained from a girl between 10 and 17 years old with multiple sclerosis.

This rearrangement joins TRBV5-1 to TRBJ2-4; 7 positions match TRBD2. This CDR3 spans 14 amino acids. Trimming cost V 0 bases and J 6 bases; bases outside gene matches: 3. Germline V gene lookup returns CDR1 SGHRS and CDR2 YFSETQ. The CDR3 DNA follows: TGCGCCAGCAGCTTGGATGGGGGGGGAAACATTCAGTACTTC. This gives the protein CASSLDGGGNIQYF.

The V call is TRBV5-1, the J call TRBJ2-1; 8 positions agree with TRBD2. The CDR3 has 16 amino acids. V was pared by 5 bases and J by 8 bases, with 15 bases of the junction left unmatched. The germline V gene has CDR1 SGHRS and CDR2 YFSETQ. Written as DNA, the CDR3 is TGCGCCAGCAGGCACCTAGGCCAGCGGGAGAGGGATGAGCAGTTCTTC. It yields the protein CASRHLGQRERDEQFF.

This clonotype occurred a few times. The CDR3 loop is CSVEVGAGYGYTF. The CDR3 DNA reads as TGCAGCGTTGAAGTGGGCGCGGGCTATGGCTACACCTTC. The chain is built from TRBV29-1 and TRBJ1-2; no clear D. V was trimmed by 1 base and J by 4 bases, leaving 10 bases between them. Per the germline V gene, CDR1 is SQVTM and CDR2 is ANQGSEA. The CDR3 totals 13 residues.

This chain links TRBV6-2 or TRBV6-3 with TRBJ2-1, with TRBD2 matching 7 bases. Losses at the gene ends were 2 bases for V and 9 bases for J; bases not matched to a gene: 10. CDR1 and CDR2 from the germline V gene are MNHEY and SVGEGT. This CDR3 region has 15 residues. The chain's CDR3 is CASSYARQKRGEQFF. CDR3 DNA: TGTGCCAGCAGTTACGCCCGGCAGAAGCGGGGTGAGCAGTTCTTC.

This chain links TRBV20-1 with TRBJ1-1, with D perhaps matching TRBD1 (6 bases). Germline CDR1 is DFQATT and CDR2 is SNEGSKA (reference sequence). The CDR3 spans 12 residues. CDR3 sequence reads: CRSLGGGPEAFF. The CDR3 DNA is TGCAGAAGCCTAGGGGGAGGCCCTGAAGCTTTCTTT.

V gene TRBV5-1 combines with J gene TRBJ2-5; maybe TRBD1 (6 bases). CDR3 size: 16 residues. Germline CDR1 reads SGHRS; CDR2 reads YFSETQ. V was shortened by 0 bases and J by 11 bases, with 23 bases between the two germline ends. Written as DNA, the CDR3 is TGCGCCAGCAGCTTGGAGGCAGGGGACCCCTACAATGAGCAGTACTTC. It specifies CASSLEAGDPYNEQYF.

This clonotype was counted only a few times. This chain joins TRBV28 and TRBJ2-7; no clear D gene. Trimming removed 4 bases at V and 0 bases at J, with 4 bases between. Germline-derived CDR1 and CDR2 are MDHEN and SYDVKM. The CDR3 sequence is 12 residues long. This chain's CDR3 is CASSSPSYEQYF. In DNA, the CDR3 is TGTGCCAGCAGTTCCCCCTCCTACGAGCAGTACTTC.

The chain links TRBV29-1 to TRBJ2-7; TRBD2 aligns across 7 bases. Per the germline V gene, CDR1 is SQVTM and CDR2 is ANQGSEA. The CDR3 extends over 12 amino acids. The trim removed 8 bases at V and 7 bases at J, leaving 11 bases unmatched. The CDR3 loop reads CSTKGGGREQYF. The CDR3 nucleotides read TGCAGCACCAAGGGCGGGGGAAGGGAGCAGTACTTC.

V is TRBV7-9 and J is TRBJ2-7, with D unresolved. V lost 7 bases, J lost 2 bases, and 6 bases lay in between. CDR1 is SEHNR and CDR2 is FQNEAQ in the germline V gene (reference sequence). CDR3 length equals 11 residues. CDR3 region: CASNEAYEQYF. The CDR3 DNA sequence: TGTGCCAGCAACGAGGCCTACGAGCAGTACTTC.

The J gene is TRBJ2-7, the V gene TRBV29-1; TRBD1 agrees at 9 bases. Germline V gives CDR1 SQVTM, CDR2 ANQGSEA. V was pared by 5 bases and J by 2 bases, with 10 bases of the junction left unmatched. CDR3 length equals 15 residues. CDR3 loop: CSVKLDRGKTYEQYF. The CDR3 coding sequence is TGCAGCGTTAAACTCGACAGGGGGAAAACCTACGAGCAGTACTTC.

This clonotype was found a few times. V usage is TRBV27 and J usage is TRBJ2-7; D gene uncertain. V was trimmed by 3 bases and J by 1 base, leaving 10 bases between them. The CDR3 totals 14 residues. Germline loops: CDR1 MNHEY, CDR2 SMNVEV (reference sequence). The CDR3 DNA follows: TGTGCCAGCAGTTTTGGGCCACTTTCCTACGAGCAGTACTTC. This encodes CASSFGPLSYEQYF.

In this sample, this clonotype turned up a few times. The CDR3 loop reads CASSLYDRISYEQYF. As DNA, the CDR3 is TGTGCCAGCAGTTTATACGACAGGATTTCCTACGAGCAGTACTTC. The chain employs TRBV28 and TRBJ2-7; D is perhaps TRBD1 (6 bases). V was pared by 1 base and J by 1 base, with 11 bases between. CDR1 is MDHEN and CDR2 is SYDVKM in the germline V gene. The CDR3 is 15 amino acids.

The rearrangement links TRBV7-8 to TRBJ2-7, with 8 bases lining up with TRBD1. The CDR3 is 15 amino acids. Germline-derived CDR1 and CDR2 are SGHVS and FQNEAQ. Trimming took 5 bases from V and 2 from J; bases not matched to a gene: 8. DNA for the CDR3: TGTGCCAGCAGCCAAGGACAGGGCCGCGCCTACGAGCAGTACTTC. It codes for CASSQGQGRAYEQYF.

Of note for this clonotype: Compared with germline, one end of the junction differs, possibly owing to a read error. This chain links TRBV27 with TRBJ2-1; D unclear. The CDR3 is 13 residues long. From germline, CDR1 is MNHEY and CDR2 SMNVEV (reference sequence). The CDR3 DNA sequence: TGTGCCAGCAGCCGGGTATCCTTCAATGAGCAGTTCTTC. Its translation: CASSRVSFNEQFF.

The chain links TRBV10-3 to TRBJ2-4; D remains ambiguous. V was pared by 2 bases and J by 5 bases, with 7 bases between. The CDR3 consists of 13 residues. Germline V gene sequence: CDR1 ENHRY, CDR2 SYGVKD. The CDR3 DNA reads as TGTGCCATCAGTGAGGTTTCCCAAAACATTCAGTACTTC. Translation gives CAISEVSQNIQYF.

This sequence joins TRBV20-1 and TRBJ2-3, with D possibly matching TRBD1 (6 bases). Germline V lookup: CDR1 DFQATT, CDR2 SNEGSKA (reference sequence). V was trimmed by 0 bases and J by 1 base, leaving 14 bases between them. The CDR3 runs to 16 residues. The CDR3 loop reads CSARDQGFQGTDTQYF. The CDR3, as DNA: TGCAGTGCTAGAGATCAGGGGTTCCAGGGCACAGATACGCAGTATTTT.

This sequence joins TRBV7-3 and TRBJ2-5; the match to TRBD2 covers 12 bases. Near its end, the DNA agrees better with TRBJ2-7, so the J call may be wrong. Germline V gives CDR1 SGHTA, CDR2 FQGTGA. The CDR3 spans 15 residues. The CDR3 coding sequence is TGTGCCAGCAGCCCTACTGGACTAGCGGGGAACGAGCAGTACTTC. It is translated as CASSPTGLAGNEQYF.

The rearrangement uses TRBV19 and TRBJ2-1, with 9 positions matching TRBD2. Per germline, CDR1 LNHDA and CDR2 SQIVND (reference sequence). Trimming took 5 bases from V and 10 from J; bases not matched to a gene: 15. This CDR3 has 16 amino acids. The CDR3 loop is CASSPTRTSEMGEQFF. The CDR3 DNA is TGTGCCAGTAGTCCCACCAGGACTAGCGAAATGGGGGAGCAGTTCTTC.

Notes on this clonotype: An end of the junction differs from the germline gene, which may be a read error. The chain joins TRBV24-1 to TRBJ2-4, with D perhaps TRBD2 (5 bases). Germline V gene sequence: CDR1 KGHDR, CDR2 SFDVKD. The CDR3 contains 13 residues. The CDR3 sequence: CAASAGDKNIQYF. CDR3 nucleotides: TGTGCCGCCAGTGCCGGGGACAAAAACATTCAGTACTTC.

This clonotype was counted only a few times. Written as DNA, the CDR3 is TGTGCCTGGGGGAGGTCAGAAGCTTTCTTT. Its translation: CAWGRSEAFF. The rearrangement links TRBV30 to TRBJ1-1; D is unclear. V was cut by 5 bases and J by 8 bases, with 9 bases left in between. The CDR3 length is 10 residues. CDR1 and CDR2 from the germline V gene are GTSNPN and SVGIG (reference sequence). The whole variable domain, remainder taken from reference TRBV30 and TRBJ1-1, is SQTIHQWPATLVQPVGSPLSLECTVEGTSNPNLYWYRQAAGRGLQLLFYSVGIGQISSEVPQNLSASRPQDRQFILSSKKLLLSDSGFYLCAWGRSEAFFGQGTRLTVV.

This clonotype was seen a handful of times. This chain joins TRBV29-1 and TRBJ2-5; unclear D gene. The V end lost 3 bases, the J end lost 0 bases, and 8 bases lay between the germline ends. Germline CDR1 is SQVTM and CDR2 is ANQGSEA. This CDR3 spans 13 amino acids. The CDR3 is CSVDIGDQETQYF. The DNA for the CDR3 is TGCAGCGTTGATATTGGGGACCAAGAGACCCAGTACTTC.